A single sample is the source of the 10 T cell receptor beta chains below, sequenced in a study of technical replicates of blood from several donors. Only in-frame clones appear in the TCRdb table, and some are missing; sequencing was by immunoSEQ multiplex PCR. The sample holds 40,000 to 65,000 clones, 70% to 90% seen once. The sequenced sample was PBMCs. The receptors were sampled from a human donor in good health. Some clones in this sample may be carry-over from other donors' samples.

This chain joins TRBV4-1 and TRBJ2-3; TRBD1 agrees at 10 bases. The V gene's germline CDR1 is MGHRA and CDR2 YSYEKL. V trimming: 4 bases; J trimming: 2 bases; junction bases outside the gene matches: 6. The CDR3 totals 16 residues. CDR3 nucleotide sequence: TGCGCCAGCAGCCTTCGGGACAGGGGTTCCACAGATACGCAGTATTTT. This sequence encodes CASSLRDRGSTDTQYF.

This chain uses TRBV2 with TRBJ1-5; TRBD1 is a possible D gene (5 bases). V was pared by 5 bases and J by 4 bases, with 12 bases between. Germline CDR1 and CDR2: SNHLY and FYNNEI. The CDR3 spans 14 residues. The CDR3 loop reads CASSWVSGNQPQHF. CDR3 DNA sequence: TGTGCCAGCAGTTGGGTATCAGGGAATCAGCCCCAGCATTTT. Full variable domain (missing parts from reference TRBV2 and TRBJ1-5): EPEVTQTPSHQVTQMGQEVILRCVPISNHLYFYWYRQILGQKVEFLVSFYNNEISEKSEIFDDQFSVERPDGSNFTLKIRSTKLEDSAMYFCASSWVSGNQPQHFGDGTRLSIL.

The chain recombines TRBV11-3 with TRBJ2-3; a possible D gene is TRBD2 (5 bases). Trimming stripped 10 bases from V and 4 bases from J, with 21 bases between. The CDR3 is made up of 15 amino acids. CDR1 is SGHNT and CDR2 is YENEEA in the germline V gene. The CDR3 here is CAIPPGREEADTQYF. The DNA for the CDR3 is TGTGCCATCCCCCCGGGAAGGGAAGAGGCAGATACGCAGTATTTT.

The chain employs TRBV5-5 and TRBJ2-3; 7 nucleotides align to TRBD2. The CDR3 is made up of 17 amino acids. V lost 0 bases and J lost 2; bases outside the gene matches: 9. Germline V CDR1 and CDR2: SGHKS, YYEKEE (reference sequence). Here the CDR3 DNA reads TGTGCCAGCAGCTTGGGTCGGACTAGACTAGACACAGATACGCAGTATTTT. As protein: CASSLGRTRLDTDTQYF.

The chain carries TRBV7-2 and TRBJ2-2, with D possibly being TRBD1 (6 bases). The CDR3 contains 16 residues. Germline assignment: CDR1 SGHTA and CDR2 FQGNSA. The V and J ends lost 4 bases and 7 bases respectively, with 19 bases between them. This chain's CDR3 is CASSYLGQGSIGELFF. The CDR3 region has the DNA TGTGCCAGCAGCTACTTAGGCCAGGGGTCGATCGGGGAGCTGTTTTTT.

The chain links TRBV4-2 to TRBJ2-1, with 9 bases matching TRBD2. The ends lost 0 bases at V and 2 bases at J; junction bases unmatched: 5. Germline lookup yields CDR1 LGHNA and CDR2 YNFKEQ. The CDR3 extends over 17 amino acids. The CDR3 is CASSQEGSGGPYNEQFF. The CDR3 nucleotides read TGTGCCAGCAGCCAAGAGGGTAGCGGGGGCCCCTACAATGAGCAGTTCTTC.

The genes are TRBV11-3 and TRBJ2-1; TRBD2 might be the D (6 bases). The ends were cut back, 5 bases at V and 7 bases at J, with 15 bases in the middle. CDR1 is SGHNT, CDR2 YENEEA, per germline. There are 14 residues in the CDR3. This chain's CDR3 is CASSPGGSVNEQFF. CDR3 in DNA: TGTGCCAGCAGCCCCGGAGGGAGCGTAAATGAGCAGTTCTTC.

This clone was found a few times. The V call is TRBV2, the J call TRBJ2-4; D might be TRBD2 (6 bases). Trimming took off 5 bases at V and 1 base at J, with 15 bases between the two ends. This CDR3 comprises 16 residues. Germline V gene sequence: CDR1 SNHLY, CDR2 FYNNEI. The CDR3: CASSLKRVGAKNIQYF. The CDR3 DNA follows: TGTGCCAGCAGTTTAAAGCGGGTTGGGGCCAAAAACATTCAGTACTTC.

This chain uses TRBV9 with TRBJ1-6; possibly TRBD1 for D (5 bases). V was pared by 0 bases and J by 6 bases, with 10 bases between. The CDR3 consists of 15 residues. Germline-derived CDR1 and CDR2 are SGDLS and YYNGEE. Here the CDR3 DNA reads TGTGCCAGCAGCGTAGAAGGGGCAGGTAATTCACCCCTCCACTTT. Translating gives CASSVEGAGNSPLHF.

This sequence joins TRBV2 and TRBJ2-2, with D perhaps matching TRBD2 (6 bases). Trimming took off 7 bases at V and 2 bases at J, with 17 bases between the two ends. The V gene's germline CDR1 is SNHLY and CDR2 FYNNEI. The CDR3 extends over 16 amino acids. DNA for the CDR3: TGTGCCAGCATCCCGTTAGCGGAGGCTAACACCGGGGAGCTGTTTTTT. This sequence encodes CASIPLAEANTGELFF.